The source of this T cell receptor (beta chain) is a study of cytomegalovirus exposure and HLA in healthy donors. From germline, CDR1 is SGHVS and CDR2 FNYEAQ. The CDR3 runs to 15 residues. The V end lost 5 bases, the J end lost 4 bases, and 15 bases lay between the germline ends. The PCR had 60 Vbeta and 13 Jbeta primers. Only in-frame clones appear in the TCRdb table, and some are missing; sequencing was by immunoSEQ multiplex PCR. The sample yields 150,000 to 180,000 clones, approximately 74% seen once. The rearrangement links TRBV7-6 to TRBJ1-5; perhaps TRBD1 as D (5 bases). The TCR comes from a man between 18 and 35 years old in good health and CMV-seronegative. The source material was PBMCs. The CDR3 region has the DNA TGTGCCAGCAGCACCGGACCCCAGGGAAATCAGCCCCAGCATTTT. The encoded protein is CASSTGPQGNQPQHF.